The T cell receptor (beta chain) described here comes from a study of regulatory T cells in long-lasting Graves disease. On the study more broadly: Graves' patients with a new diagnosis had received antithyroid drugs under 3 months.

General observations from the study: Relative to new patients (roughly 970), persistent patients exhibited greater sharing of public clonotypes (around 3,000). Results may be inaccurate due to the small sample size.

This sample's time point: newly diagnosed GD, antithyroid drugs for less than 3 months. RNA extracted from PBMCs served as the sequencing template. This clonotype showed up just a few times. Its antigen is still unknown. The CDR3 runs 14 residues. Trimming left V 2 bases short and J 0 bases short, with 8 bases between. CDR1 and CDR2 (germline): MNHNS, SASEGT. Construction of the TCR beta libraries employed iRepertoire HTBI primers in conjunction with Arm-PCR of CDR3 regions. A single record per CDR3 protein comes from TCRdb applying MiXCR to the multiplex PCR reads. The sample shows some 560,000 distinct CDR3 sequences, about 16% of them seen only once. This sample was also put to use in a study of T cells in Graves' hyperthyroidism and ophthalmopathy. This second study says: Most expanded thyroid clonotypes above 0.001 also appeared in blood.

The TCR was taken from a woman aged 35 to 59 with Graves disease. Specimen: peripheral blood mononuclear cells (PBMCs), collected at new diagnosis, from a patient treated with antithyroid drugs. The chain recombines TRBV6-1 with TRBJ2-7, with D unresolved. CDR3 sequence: CASSELSYSYEQYF. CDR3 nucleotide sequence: TGTGCCAGCAGTGAATTGAGCTACTCCTACGAGCAGTACTTC.